A selection of T cell receptor beta chains follows, all from one sample in a study of blood T cell repertoires in COVID-19. Only in-frame clones appear in the TCRdb table, and some are missing; sequencing was by immunoSEQ multiplex PCR. The sample has about 140,000 clones; more than 75% are singletons. The source material was PBMCs or T cells enriched from blood (not recorded which). These receptors were obtained from a man aged 55 to 69 who had recovered from COVID-19. Both conserved end residues are part of each CDR3. The D gene is left open where the match is weak. Clone size appears in some rows only: once, few, many, or a class for an expanded clone.

j_call,clone_size,v_call,d_call,cdr3_nt,cdr3_aa
TRBJ2-1,NA,TRBV5-1,NA,TGCGCCAGCAGCTCCTTCTTGAGCCGCTCCTACAATGAGCAGTTCTTC,CASSSFLSRSYNEQFF
TRBJ2-7,NA,TRBV7-9,NA,TGTGCCAGCAGCCGAGTCGGCTACGAGCAGTACTTC,CASSRVGYEQYF
TRBJ1-2,NA,TRBV3-1/TRBV3-2,NA,TGTGCCAGCAGCCCGCTTAGGGGTAACTATGGCTACACCTTC,CASSPLRGNYGYTF
TRBJ2-7,NA,TRBV12-3/TRBV12-4,NA,TGTGCCAGCAGCGTCCAGGGTTCCCACGAGCAGTACTTC,CASSVQGSHEQYF
TRBJ2-1,NA,TRBV6-5,TRBD1,TGTGCCAGCAGTTACGGGACAGGGGCGTCCAATGAGCAGTTCTTC,CASSYGTGASNEQFF
TRBJ2-1,NA,TRBV19,TRBD2,TGTGCCAGTAGTAGTCTAGCGGGGGGCAATGAGCAGTTCTTC,CASSSLAGGNEQFF
TRBJ2-2,NA,TRBV30,NA,TGTGCCTGGAGTGTACTATTCTCCGGGAGGAACACCGGGGAGCTGTTTTTT,CAWSVLFSGRNTGELFF
TRBJ2-2,NA,TRBV6-4,NA,TGTGCCAGCAGTGAAAGTGGAGTACCCACCGGGGAGCTGTTTTTT,CASSESGVPTGELFF
TRBJ1-6,NA,TRBV10-1,NA,TGCGCCAGCAGCCTCAGCGGTTCACCCCTCCACTTT,CASSLSGSPLHF
TRBJ1-1,NA,TRBV7-8,TRBD1,TGTGCCAGCAGCCAAACAGGGGTCGCTGAAGCTTTCTTT,CASSQTGVAEAFF
TRBJ2-7,once,TRBV19,TRBD1,TGTGCCAGTAGTCCCCGTGGCCGCGGGACAGGGGGCTACGAGCAGTACTTC,CASSPRGRGTGGYEQYF
TRBJ1-1,NA,TRBV6-5,TRBD1,TGTGCCAGTAGACAGGGTATGGGGAACACTGAAGCTTTCTTT,CASRQGMGNTEAFF
TRBJ2-7,NA,TRBV19,TRBD1,TGTGCCAGTAGTTACGGGACAGGGAACTCCTACGAGCAGTACTTC,CASSYGTGNSYEQYF
TRBJ1-5,NA,TRBV5-1,NA,TGCGCCAGCAGCCCCCAACCCGACAGTTATCAGCCCCAGCATTTT,CASSPQPDSYQPQHF
TRBJ2-1,NA,TRBV19,TRBD2,TGTGCCTCTCTCGGGGGGAGTGTCTACAATGAGCAGTTCTTC,CASLGGSVYNEQFF
TRBJ2-4,NA,TRBV30,TRBD2,TGTGCCTGGTCCCGTTCAGCGGGAGTGGCCAAAAACATTCAGTACTTC,CAWSRSAGVAKNIQYF
TRBJ2-3,NA,TRBV10-1,NA,TGCGCCAGCAGTGAGATACAGGGCCCCTCTAGCACAGATACGCAGTATTTT,CASSEIQGPSSTDTQYF
TRBJ1-6,NA,TRBV3-1/TRBV3-2,NA,TGTGCCAGCAGCCAACTGACAGGTTCTAGATCACCCCTCCACTTT,CASSQLTGSRSPLHF
TRBJ2-7,NA,TRBV5-1,NA,TGCGCCAGCAGCTCCGCAGGGGGGTACGAGCAGTACTTC,CASSSAGGYEQYF
TRBJ1-5,NA,TRBV18,NA,TGTGCCAGCTCACCGATCGGAGATAGCAATCAGCCCCAGCATTTT,CASSPIGDSNQPQHF
TRBJ2-1,NA,TRBV9,TRBD1,TGTGCCAGCAGCTCCCAGGGGGTGCAATACAATGAGCAGTTCTTC,CASSSQGVQYNEQFF
TRBJ2-1,NA,TRBV20-1,NA,TGCAGTGCTAGGAGTAATGAGCAGTTCTTC,CSARSNEQFF
TRBJ1-1,few,TRBV6-5,NA,TGTGCCAGCAGTTGGTCTTTTCAGTCTGAAGCTTTCTTT,CASSWSFQSEAFF
TRBJ2-7,NA,TRBV27,NA,TGTGCCAGCAGGAATTTCAGGGTCTCCTACGAGCAGTACTTC,CASRNFRVSYEQYF
TRBJ2-7,once,TRBV7-8,NA,TGTGCCAGCAGCCGGGCTGGCCACGAGCAGTACTTC,CASSRAGHEQYF
TRBJ2-5,NA,TRBV24-1,TRBD1,TGTGCCACCAGTGATCTAGACAGGGGGCAAGAGACCCAGTACTTC,CATSDLDRGQETQYF
TRBJ1-3,NA,TRBV28,TRBD1,TGTGCCAGCAGTGACAGGGGCACTGGAAACACCATATATTTT,CASSDRGTGNTIYF
TRBJ2-7,NA,TRBV3-1/TRBV3-2,NA,TGTGCCAGCAGCCAAGTAGACAGCGACGAGCAGTACTTC,CASSQVDSDEQYF
TRBJ1-2,NA,TRBV4-1,TRBD1,TGCGCCAGCAGCCATCCGACAGGGATGGGCTATGGCTACACCTTC,CASSHPTGMGYGYTF
TRBJ2-2,NA,TRBV27,NA,TGTGCCAGCAGTGTAAGACAGATCACCGGGGAGCTGTTTTTT,CASSVRQITGELFF
TRBJ2-7,NA,TRBV24-1,TRBD1,TGTGCCACCAGTGAAGAGGGACAGGGGGACGAGCAGTACTTC,CATSEEGQGDEQYF
TRBJ1-1,NA,TRBV28,NA,TGTGCCAGCAGTTTACGGGGGGAAGGAGCTGAAGCTTTCTTT,CASSLRGEGAEAFF
TRBJ1-4,NA,TRBV5-1,NA,TGCGCCAGCAGCCCCAACAAGCAGGCTACCGATGAAAAACTGTTTTTT,CASSPNKQATDEKLFF
TRBJ1-2,NA,TRBV5-6,NA,TGTGCCAGCATCTCGCGGGGGGTAGGGAGAGATGGCTACACCTTC,CASISRGVGRDGYTF
TRBJ2-1,NA,TRBV7-8,NA,TGTGCCAGCAGCTCCCCTGAGGTCTCCTACAATGAGCAGTTCTTC,CASSSPEVSYNEQFF
TRBJ2-1,NA,TRBV27,TRBD2,TGTGCCAGCAGTTTATTGGGACTAGCCGGCAATGAGCAGTTCTTC,CASSLLGLAGNEQFF
TRBJ2-5,NA,TRBV29-1,TRBD2,TGCAGCGCCGACGGGGGGGTAGAGACCCAGTACTTC,CSADGGVETQYF
TRBJ2-4,NA,TRBV28,NA,TGTGCCAGCAGTTTACCAGGGCTAGCCAAAAACATTCAGTACTTC,CASSLPGLAKNIQYF
TRBJ2-5,NA,TRBV5-1,TRBD2,TGCGCCAGCAGCCGGGAGGCTAGCTATGAGACCCAGTACTTC,CASSREASYETQYF
TRBJ2-5,NA,TRBV12-3/TRBV12-4,NA,TGTGCCAGCAGTTTTAACAGGGCAGAGACCCAGTACTTC,CASSFNRAETQYF
TRBJ1-5,NA,TRBV29-1,NA,TGCAGCGTTGCCAGGGGTAGCAATCAGCCCCAGCATTTT,CSVARGSNQPQHF
TRBJ2-2,NA,TRBV9,NA,TGTGCCAGCAGCCCCCATTCTAGCAACACCGGGGAGCTGTTTTTT,CASSPHSSNTGELFF